The T cell receptor (beta chain) under discussion was sequenced for a study of T cells in Graves' hyperthyroidism and ophthalmopathy (dated by TCRdb to about 2019). Looking at the study overall: Peripheral blood samples were taken at initial diagnosis, before any treatment was given. Whether ophthalmopathy could be predicted prospectively was tested in an independent validation cohort made up of 18 to 20 hyperthyroidism patients plus 17 patients who later progressed to ophthalmopathy. After sampling, hyperthyroidism patients received methimazole starting at 30 mg daily, and ophthalmopathy patients received high-dose intravenous methylprednisolone. To identify TCR V-J signatures that set the groups apart, the researchers used a discovery cohort of 100 patients, made up of around 40 with Graves' ophthalmopathy and 57 with stable Graves' hyperthyroidism. The paper describes TCR Vbeta CDR3 sequencing of 140 or so peripheral blood samples, made up of roughly 45 ophthalmopathy patients, some 80 hyperthyroidism patients and 17 progressor patients. The 100 or so discovery patients were divided at random into training and test sets in a 7:3 ratio. In addition, the study compared T-cell repertoires in thyroid tissue and in blood from about 6 Graves' hyperthyroidism patients. Overall study outcomes, separate from this receptor: Ophthalmopathy was separated from stable hyperthyroidism by a 13 V-J signature model, with over 85% sensitivity and roughly 81% specificity obtained in cross-validation and 80%/75% obtained in testing. Sample size was not statistically predetermined, and blinding of investigators to group allocation was not performed. Most expanded thyroid clonotypes (frequency above 0.001) were also detected in blood, suggesting blood repertoires may reflect thyroid immune responses. In validation, the model predicted progression to ophthalmopathy a median of approximately 6.6 months before onset, with 65% to 71% sensitivity and 72.22% specificity.

This clonotype was counted ten times or more. No cognate antigen has been identified for it. The sample holds no much larger clone one base away, and base qualities are not on file. TCR beta CDR3 regions were amplified from RNA transcripts. The first round of RT-PCR for the TCR CDR3 was performed with the HTBI primer set and the Qiagen OneStep RT-PCR kit. Libraries were constructed in a second round of multiplex PCR, after which size selection and purification were performed. Paired-end sequencing of the libraries was performed with 100 bp reads on an Illumina HiSeq2000. Turning to the authors' computational methods: SOAPnuke was used to process the raw data, with reads discarded if the reads contained adapters or uncalled bases, had a mean Phred below 15, or lacked an exact constant-primer or identifier match. High-quality paired reads were merged using COPE v1.2.5, and each unique nucleotide sequence was defined as a clonotype. Clonotypes were aligned to IMGT TRBV, TRBD and TRBJ reference segments using MiTCR v1.1. Analysis was restricted to V-J combinations with a frequency above 0.0001, which covered roughly 99% of repertoires. The TCS score was defined as F50 (clonal expansion) divided by E x V (chaos), with BLOSUM62-based TCRdist calculated between CDR3 peptides within each V-J. Welch's t-statistics and random forest reduced around 510 V-J features to 13, which were used in a naive Bayes classifier (R e1071). TCRdb reanalyzed the raw reads on its own, using fastp at Q25 for trimming and MiXCR for clone calling, and kept in-frame beta chains. Rows with one shared CDR3 protein collapse into an entry with the most common genes and DNA. The V and J calls reflect TCRdb's pipeline rather than the authors' work. A total of about 260,000 distinct CDR3 sequences appear in this sample, about 25% of them only once. The ten largest account for approximately 30% of the sample.

The hyperthyroidism patients were between 18 and 65 years old and newly diagnosed, with a disease duration of less than 2 months. Patients with uncontrolled infections, other autoimmune diseases, pregnancy or lactation were excluded. Diagnoses were based on clinical symptoms, serum thyroxine and TRAb, thyroid ultrasound and orbital computed tomography. Blood from progressor patients was collected at the time of first diagnosis with hyperthyroidism, before any ophthalmopathy symptoms had appeared. Ficoll-Paque density gradient centrifugation was used to isolate PBMCs from approximately 11 ml of fresh peripheral blood. Progressor patients were first diagnosed with Graves' hyperthyroidism and then developed ophthalmopathy during follow-up. Trizol reagent was used to extract total RNA, and RNA quality was then checked on an Agilent 2100 Bioanalyzer. For CDR1 and CDR2, the germline V gene lists SGDLS and YYNGEE. Here V drops 7 bases and J drops 4 bases, and the junction holds 6 bases not matched to any gene. The CDR3, from cysteine to phenylalanine, totals 13 residues. CDR3 DNA is the only sequence kept; it has 39 bases, read in frame from the first base.

This receptor was identified in a man aged 40-49 years with Graves' hyperthyroidism that later progressed to Graves' ophthalmopathy. The rearranged segments are TRBV9 and TRBJ2-5, and 8 junction bases match TRBD1. The source material was blood. The CDR3 region: CASGQGFSETQYF. The DNA sequence is as follows: TGTGCCAGCGGACAGGGTTTCTCAGAGACCCAGTACTTC.